This TCR beta chain was captured in a study of blood T cell repertoires in COVID-19. The wider study: The origin of the acute and convalescent COVID-19 samples was the United States, Italy and Spain. Sample material is recorded as cDNA or gDNA derived from T cells, B-cell-depleted T cells, or PBMCs.

Turning to this clone: The same CDR3 can be traced to other DNA sequences in this sample.

Under the authors' procedure: Using reference gene primer amplification, nucleated cell counts were estimated. Produced via immunoSEQ multiplex PCR; TCRdb's table is partial and in-frame only. V and J calls and clone size are as listed in that table; D and trimming were resolved from the DNA. The sample lists approximately 250,000 clones, approximately 89% seen once, with roughly 10% in the top ten. The CDR3 loop spans 16 amino acids. CDR1 and CDR2 (germline): SGDLS, YYNGEE. V was clipped by 2 bases and J by 2 bases; unmatched bases: 7. The V gene is TRBV9, the J gene TRBJ2-1; 7 bases are a match to TRBD2. Sequenced: peripheral blood. The TCR originated in a woman in her 70s with COVID-19, enrolled during active disease. In DNA form, the CDR3 reads TGTGCCAGCAGCGTCCCAGGGAGCGGGGCCTACAATGAGCAGTTCTTC. This translates into CASSVPGSGAYNEQFF. The full variable domain, completed using reference TRBV9 and TRBJ2-1, is DSGVTQTPKHLITATGQRVTLRCSPRSGDLSVYWYQQSLDQGLQFLIQYYNGEERAKGNILERFSAQQFPDLHSELNLSSLELGDSALYFCASSVPGSGAYNEQFFGPGTRLTVL.